This T cell receptor (beta chain) comes out of a study of blood T cell repertoires in COVID-19. Study overall: The origin of the acute and convalescent COVID-19 samples was the United States, Italy and Spain. PBMCs, B-cell-depleted T cells, or T cells were the source of the cDNA or gDNA that made up the material.

In the original processing: Counts of nucleated cells, estimated from reference gene primer amplification, were obtained. Clones were sequenced by immunoSEQ multiplex PCR, and TCRdb holds only the in-frame ones, with some missing. V and J calls and clone size are given by that table; D and trimming were obtained from the DNA. The table lists around 180,000 clones, over 75% of them singletons, with around 6.9% in the top ten. Seattle enrolled patients during active infection and tracked them longitudinally. The CDR3 is 16 residues long. The germline gives CDR1 LNHDA, CDR2 SQIVND (reference sequence). Trimming removed 4 bases at V and 3 bases at J, with 16 bases between. In this sample, this clone turned up a few times.

Sequencing was performed on peripheral blood. This receptor was obtained from a man older than 75 with COVID-19, enrolled during active disease. This chain links TRBV19 with TRBJ2-1; the D gene is possibly TRBD1 (6 bases). CDR3 sequence reads: CASSTRGQLLYNEQFF. CDR3 DNA sequence: TGTGCCAGTAGTACCCGAGGACAGCTCCTCTACAATGAGCAGTTCTTC.